This passage covers 12 T cell receptor beta chains from one sample sequenced in a study of T cells in Graves' hyperthyroidism and ophthalmopathy. From RNA transcripts, TCR beta CDR3 regions were amplified. TCR CDR3 regions were first amplified by RT-PCR with HTBI primers. TCRdb analysed the multiplex PCR reads with MiXCR anew, one entry per CDR3 protein. The sample records about 720,000 distinct CDR3 sequences, around 15% being singletons. The sequencing sample was made of blood. These receptors all stem from a man younger than 30 with Graves' hyperthyroidism.

In this sample, this clonotype turned up many times. V usage is TRBV12-5 and J usage is TRBJ2-1; TRBD2 matches 10 bases. The CDR3 has 15 residues. Germline V CDR1 and CDR2: LGHNT, FRNRAP. Trimming cost V 2 bases and J 6 bases; bases outside gene matches: 4. This CDR3 is CASGLSSGSFNEQFF. CDR3 in DNA: TGTGCTAGTGGTTTGTCTAGCGGGAGTTTCAATGAGCAGTTCTTC.

On this clonotype: A read error is possible here, since a much larger clone lies one base away. The CDR3 sequence: CASSQDWLAGALETQYF. The CDR3, as DNA: TGTGCCAGCAGCCAAGATTGGCTAGCGGGAGCTCTGGAGACCCAGTACTTC. V usage is TRBV3-1 and J usage is TRBJ2-5; 10 bases fit TRBD2. Unmatched junction bases numbered 9, after V lost 0 bases and J lost 5 bases. CDR3 size: 17 residues. Germline assignment: CDR1 LGHDT and CDR2 YNNKEL (reference sequence).

J is TRBJ2-5 and V is TRBV28, with 13 positions matching TRBD2. This CDR3 spans 18 amino acids. Germline values: CDR1 MDHEN, CDR2 SYDVKM. V trimming: 6 bases; J trimming: 4 bases; junction bases outside the gene matches: 14. CDR3 nucleotides: TGTGCCAGCAGCCCCCGACTAGCGGGAGGCCCTACGGTAGAGACCCAGTACTTC. It encodes CASSPRLAGGPTVETQYF.

This clonotype turned up a few times. The rearrangement uses TRBV7-3 and TRBJ2-2; D remains unclear. Germline CDR1 is SGHTA and CDR2 is FQGTGA. Trimming pared 5 bases from V and 6 bases from J, leaving 13 bases between. The length of the CDR3 is 14 residues. Here the CDR3 DNA reads TGTGCCAGCAGCAACGGACGGATTGCCGGGGAGCTGTTTTTT. The encoded protein is CASSNGRIAGELFF.

This clonotype was recorded many times. J is TRBJ2-1 and V is TRBV6-2 or TRBV6-3, with 8 bases lining up with TRBD2. Germline lookup yields CDR1 MNHEY and CDR2 SVGEGT. V dropped 2 bases and J dropped 6; count of bases not matched to a gene: 6. There are 15 residues in the CDR3. The CDR3 protein is CASSYTGGPFNEQFF. DNA of the CDR3: TGTGCCAGCAGTTACACGGGAGGGCCGTTCAATGAGCAGTTCTTC.

J is TRBJ2-7 and V is TRBV4-1; perhaps D is TRBD1 or TRBD2 (5 bases each). The germline V gene has CDR1 MGHRA and CDR2 YSYEKL. CDR3 size: 16 residues. V gave up 3 bases and J gave up 7 bases, with 22 bases separating them. The CDR3 here is CASSHFPGSQRGEQYF. In DNA form, the CDR3 reads TGCGCCAGCAGCCACTTTCCCGGGTCCCAGAGGGGTGAGCAGTACTTC.

This clonotype occurred many times. J is TRBJ2-1 and V is TRBV20-1, with D perhaps TRBD2 (5 bases). The CDR3 consists of 15 residues. Germline CDR1 and CDR2: DFQATT and SNEGSKA (reference sequence). Between the trimmed V and J ends, which lost 0 bases and 6 bases, there was a span of 15 bases. CDR3: CSARDWAGPSNEQFF. The CDR3 DNA follows: TGCAGTGCTAGAGACTGGGCGGGCCCTTCCAATGAGCAGTTCTTC.

This clonotype was recorded many times. This sequence joins TRBV20-1 and TRBJ2-7; 7 bases fit TRBD1. The CDR3 contains 12 residues. Germline V gene data show CDR1 as DFQATT and CDR2 as SNEGSKA (reference sequence). Losses at the gene ends were 5 bases for V and 7 bases for J; bases not matched to a gene: 8. CDR3 sequence reads: CSAGKGAWEQYF. The CDR3 DNA is TGCAGTGCTGGAAAGGGGGCGTGGGAGCAGTACTTC.

This clonotype was seen ten or more times. The V gene is TRBV28, the J gene TRBJ2-2, with 15 bases matching TRBD2. The CDR3 loop spans 18 amino acids. The germline V gene encodes CDR1 MDHEN and CDR2 SYDVKM. Germline trimming cut 11 bases from V and 4 bases from J; bases unmatched to any gene: 14. DNA of the CDR3: TGTGCCGGTCGCCCGGGACTAGCGGGAGGCAGATCCACCGGGGAGCTGTTTTTT. As protein: CAGRPGLAGGRSTGELFF.

The chain joins TRBV28 to TRBJ2-5; 10 nucleotides align to TRBD2. The CDR3 runs 12 residues. In germline, CDR1 is MDHEN, CDR2 SYDVKM. The CDR3 reads CASGRAAETQYF. The CDR3, as DNA: TGTGCAAGCGGGAGGGCCGCCGAGACCCAGTACTTC.

J is TRBJ2-1 and V is TRBV10-3, with 11 bases fitting TRBD1. Germline CDR1 and CDR2: ENHRY and SYGVKD. The CDR3 is made up of 14 amino acids. The trim removed 7 bases at V and 7 bases at J, leaving 6 bases unmatched. CDR3 DNA sequence: TGTGCCATCAACCCGGGACAGGGGGTTAATGAGCAGTTCTTC. Protein product: CAINPGQGVNEQFF.

This clonotype was found many times. The chain has TRBV7-9 and TRBJ2-5, with a possible D match to TRBD2 (6 bases). The CDR3 has 13 amino acids. Trimming cost V 4 bases and J 2 bases, with 8 bases left between them. Looked up from germline, CDR1 is SEHNR and CDR2 is FQNEAQ (reference sequence). CDR3 sequence reads: CASSWREQETQYF. CDR3 bases: TGTGCCAGCAGCTGGAGGGAACAAGAGACCCAGTACTTC.